Listed here are 17 T cell receptor beta chains from one sample, sequenced in a study of blood T cell repertoires in COVID-19. Clones were sequenced by immunoSEQ multiplex PCR, and TCRdb holds only the in-frame ones, with some missing. In the table there are about 32,000 clones, just over 90% of which are singletons. Material for sequencing was peripheral blood. These receptors all come from a male donor with active COVID-19.

The V and J genes are TRBV29-1 and TRBJ1-1; D uncertain. This CDR3 has 16 amino acids. Germline CDR1 reads SQVTM; CDR2 reads ANQGSEA. Trimming left V 6 bases short and J 0 bases short, with 20 bases between. The CDR3 DNA sequence: TGCAGCGTCCAGATGTGGCGACGAACTATGAACACTGAAGCTTTCTTT. Protein sequence: CSVQMWRRTMNTEAFF.

This chain connects TRBV5-1 to TRBJ1-1; the D gene is possibly TRBD1 (6 bases). The CDR3 covers 13 residues. Germline loops: CDR1 SGHRS, CDR2 YFSETQ. V was clipped by 0 bases and J by 5 bases, with 8 bases between them. This CDR3 is CASSLDRETEAFF. The CDR3 nucleotides are TGCGCCAGCAGCTTGGACAGGGAAACTGAAGCTTTCTTT.

The chain's CDR3 is CASSYGYLEMADTQYF. The CDR3 coding sequence is TGTGCCAGCAGCTATGGATATCTGGAGATGGCAGATACGCAGTATTTT. The gene calls are TRBV6-2 or TRBV6-3 and TRBJ2-3; D ambiguous. V was pared by 6 bases and J by 4 bases, with 20 bases between. Looked up from germline, CDR1 is MNHEY and CDR2 is SVGEGT. The CDR3 totals 16 residues.

This clone was seen only once. At one of its ends the junction is not consistent with the germline gene, which may arise from a read error. The rearrangement uses TRBV7-7 and TRBJ1-2; no clear D gene. Germline V CDR1 and CDR2: SSHAT, FNYEAQ (reference sequence). This CDR3 has 15 residues. CDR3 nucleotides: TGTGCTAGCAGCTTAGACTATGAAATTTACTATGGCTACACCTTC. The encoded protein is CASSLDYEIYYGYTF. Together with reference TRBV7-7 and TRBJ1-2, the CDR3 gives the full variable domain: GAGVSQSPRYKVTKRGQDVTLRCDPISSHATLYWYQQALGQGPEFLTYFNYEAQPDKSGLPSDRFSAERPEGSISTLTIQRTEQRDSAMYRCASSLDYEIYYGYTFGSGTRLTVV.

The count of this clone is one. The CDR3 sequence is CASSSGVFGYTF. The DNA for the CDR3 is TGTGCTAGTTCCTCAGGGGTTTTTGGCTACACCTTC. The gene calls are TRBV12-5 and TRBJ1-2, with D maybe TRBD1 (6 bases). This CDR3 has 12 amino acids. Trimming pared 8 bases from V and 7 bases from J, leaving 14 bases between. Germline V lookup: CDR1 LGHNT, CDR2 FRNRAP.

This clone was counted a single time. The chain links TRBV4-1 to TRBJ2-5, with 9 bases aligning to TRBD2. The V segment lost 0 bases and the J segment 5 bases; nucleotides outside the gene matches: 7. The CDR3 runs 16 residues. Germline-derived CDR1 and CDR2 are MGHRA and YSYEKL. In DNA form, the CDR3 reads TGCGCCAGCAGCCAAGAGGGAAGACTAGCGGCGGAGACCCAGTACTTC. It translates to CASSQEGRLAAETQYF.

This chain joins TRBV14 and TRBJ1-5; tentatively, D is TRBD1 (5 bases). This CDR3 has 16 amino acids. V was trimmed by 4 bases and J by 4 bases, leaving 17 bases between them. Germline V lookup: CDR1 SGHDN, CDR2 FVKESK. CDR3 in DNA: TGTGCCAGCAGCCGCGTCGGACACGTAGGGAATCAGCCCCAGCATTTT. It codes for CASSRVGHVGNQPQHF.

This rearrangement joins TRBV5-4 to TRBJ1-2; D uncertain. With 0 bases removed from V and 4 bases from J, the gap between germline ends came to 13 bases. Germline V CDR1 and CDR2: SGHNT, YYREEE (reference sequence). This CDR3 is 15 amino acids long. Here the CDR3 DNA reads TGTGCCAGCAGCTTGGCCGTGGGGAGGCTCTATGGCTACACCTTC. Protein: CASSLAVGRLYGYTF.

V usage is TRBV12-3 or TRBV12-4 and J usage is TRBJ2-2, with D tentatively TRBD1 (5 bases). The CDR3 sequence is 13 residues long. Trimming took off 3 bases at V and 7 bases at J, with 9 bases between the two ends. DNA for the CDR3: TGTGCCAGCAGTTTCCAGGGTGACGGGGAGCTGTTTTTT. It codes for CASSFQGDGELFF.

This sequence joins TRBV7-2 and TRBJ1-2; TRBD1 matches 8 bases. V dropped 5 bases and J dropped 4; count of bases not matched to a gene: 12. CDR1 and CDR2 (germline): SGHTA, FQGNSA. The CDR3 covers 16 residues. The CDR3 nucleotides are TGTGCCAGCAGCCCCGCGGGGACAGGAATTCTCTATGGCTACACCTTC. Its protein is CASSPAGTGILYGYTF.

J is TRBJ1-6 and V is TRBV18; 8 nucleotides agree with TRBD1. The CDR3 is 22 amino acids. From germline, CDR1 is KGHSH and CDR2 LQKENI. The V gene end was trimmed by 3 bases and the J gene end by 1 base; junction bases not matched to a gene: 20. The CDR3 DNA reads TGTGCCAGCTCACCTACCCCCGGGACAGGCATCTCCGGGGTATCCTATAATTCACCCCTCCACTTT. Encoded protein: CASSPTPGTGISGVSYNSPLHF. Based on the CDR3 plus reference TRBV18 and TRBJ1-6, the full variable domain is NAGVMQNPRHLVRRRGQEARLRCSPMKGHSHVYWYRQLPEEGLKFMVYLQKENIIDESGMPKERFSAEFPKEGPSILRIQQVVRGDSAAYFCASSPTPGTGISGVSYNSPLHFGNGTRLTVT.

The chain carries TRBV7-8 and TRBJ1-5; D unresolved. Deletions cut 1 base from V and 9 bases from J, with 10 bases between. This CDR3 comprises 13 residues. Per the germline V gene, CDR1 is SGHVS and CDR2 is FQNEAQ. CDR3 region: CASSLVALRPQHF. DNA of the CDR3: TGTGCCAGCAGCTTAGTCGCGCTCCGGCCCCAGCATTTT.

The rearrangement joins TRBV6-2 or TRBV6-3 to TRBJ2-1, with 12 bases matching TRBD2. Germline V CDR1 and CDR2: MNHEY, SVGEGT. This CDR3 contains 16 residues. V lost 0 bases and J lost 6; bases outside the gene matches: 3. Here the CDR3 reads CASSYSPSGGANEQFF. CDR3 in DNA: TGTGCCAGCAGTTACTCGCCTAGCGGGGGGGCCAATGAGCAGTTCTTC.

The V call is TRBV7-3, the J call TRBJ1-2; no definite D call. The CDR3 consists of 15 residues. The V end was cut by 5 bases, the J end by 8 bases, with 21 bases between. The germline CDR1 and CDR2 sequences are SGHTA and FQGTGA. CDR3 region: CASSLRSSGIGGYTF. CDR3 sequence (DNA): TGTGCCAGCAGCCTTCGGTCGTCGGGAATAGGAGGCTACACCTTC.

The chain carries TRBV3-1 (or the pseudogene TRBV3-2) and TRBJ2-7; 9 bases are shared with TRBD2. CDR3 length: 14 amino acids. V shed 3 bases and J 4 bases; nucleotides not matched to a gene: 4. The germline CDR1 and CDR2 sequences are LGHDT and YNNKEL (reference sequence). CDR3 bases: TGTGCCAGCAGCCATAGCGGGGGAACATACGAGCAGTACTTC. It translates to CASSHSGGTYEQYF.

The chain links TRBV4-3 to TRBJ1-6; D remains unclear. The V end lost 5 bases, the J end lost 6 bases, and 17 bases lay between the germline ends. The CDR3 extends over 16 amino acids. Germline loops: CDR1 LGHNA, CDR2 YSLEER. The CDR3 loop is CASSEQHGRFNSPLHF. CDR3 sequence (DNA): TGCGCCAGCAGCGAACAACACGGGAGGTTTAATTCACCCCTCCACTTT.

V and J are TRBV18 and TRBJ1-2, with D possibly TRBD1 on 6 matching bases. The germline V gene has CDR1 KGHSH and CDR2 LQKENI. Trimming cost V 3 bases and J 8 bases, with 19 bases left between them. The CDR3 loop spans 15 amino acids. CDR3 DNA sequence: TGTGCCAGCTCACCGGACGGGACACTCAGACGGGGCTACACCTTC. It translates to CASSPDGTLRRGYTF.